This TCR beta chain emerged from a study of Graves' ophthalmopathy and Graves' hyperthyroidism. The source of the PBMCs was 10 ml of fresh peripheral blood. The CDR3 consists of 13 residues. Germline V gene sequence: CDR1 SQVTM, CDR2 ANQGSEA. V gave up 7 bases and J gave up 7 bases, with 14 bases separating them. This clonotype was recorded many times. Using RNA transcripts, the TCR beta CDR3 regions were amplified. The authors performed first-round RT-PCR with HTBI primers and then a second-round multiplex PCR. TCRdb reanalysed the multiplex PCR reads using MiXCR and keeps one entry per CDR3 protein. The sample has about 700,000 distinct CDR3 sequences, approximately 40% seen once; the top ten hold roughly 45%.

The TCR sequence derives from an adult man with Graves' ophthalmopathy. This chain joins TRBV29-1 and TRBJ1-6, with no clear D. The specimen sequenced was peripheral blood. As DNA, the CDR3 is TGCAGCGCCCGAGACACGGGAAATTCACCCCTCCACTTT. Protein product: CSARDTGNSPLHF.